This is a list of T cell receptor beta chains from one sample in a study of blood T cell repertoires in COVID-19. Data came from immunoSEQ multiplex PCR; TCRdb stores just in-frame clones and leaves some out. This sample has around 47,000 clones, with approximately 82% found just once. The sequencing input was peripheral blood. These receptors all come from a man in his sixties or seventies with active COVID-19. CDR3s leave out the opening cysteine and the closing phenylalanine or tryptophan. A D gene is named only where the DNA matches it firmly.

TRBJ1-1	TRBD1	TRBV29-1	SVVRTGPEAF
TRBJ2-5	TRBD1	TRBV7-2	ASSVRTGVWETQY
TRBJ2-7	TRBD1	TRBV6-1	ASSESVTGGYEQY
TRBJ1-5	.	TRBV7-2	ASSLAGPLGQPQH
TRBJ2-3	TRBD2	TRBV24-1	ATSDSTVGGGADTQY
TRBJ1-1	.	TRBV6-6	ASSYSAGQNTEAF
TRBJ1-5	.	TRBV19	ASSIRHYSNQPQH
TRBJ1-1	.	TRBV3-1/TRBV3-2	ASSRRGGTEAF
TRBJ1-4	.	TRBV4-1	ASSRGGSTNEKLF
TRBJ2-3	TRBD2	TRBV3-1/TRBV3-2	ASSQDLPSGGGSRDTQY
TRBJ1-5	.	TRBV2	ASSGSNSNQPQH
TRBJ1-5	.	TRBV19	ASSTEAYSNQPQH
TRBJ1-5	.	TRBV10-1	ASGSWGEGQPQH
TRBJ1-2	.	TRBV28	ASSLRRGVGGYT
TRBJ1-4	.	TRBV10-3	ATEPSGGEKLF
TRBJ1-6	TRBD1	TRBV19	ASSIVPAGGRSPLH
TRBJ1-3	.	TRBV20-1	SASFTGPGNTIY
TRBJ1-3	.	TRBV3-1/TRBV3-2	ASSQDLVPGNTIY
TRBJ1-1	.	TRBV15	ATSRDKGYNTEAF
TRBJ1-6	.	TRBV2	ASSLASGDSPLH